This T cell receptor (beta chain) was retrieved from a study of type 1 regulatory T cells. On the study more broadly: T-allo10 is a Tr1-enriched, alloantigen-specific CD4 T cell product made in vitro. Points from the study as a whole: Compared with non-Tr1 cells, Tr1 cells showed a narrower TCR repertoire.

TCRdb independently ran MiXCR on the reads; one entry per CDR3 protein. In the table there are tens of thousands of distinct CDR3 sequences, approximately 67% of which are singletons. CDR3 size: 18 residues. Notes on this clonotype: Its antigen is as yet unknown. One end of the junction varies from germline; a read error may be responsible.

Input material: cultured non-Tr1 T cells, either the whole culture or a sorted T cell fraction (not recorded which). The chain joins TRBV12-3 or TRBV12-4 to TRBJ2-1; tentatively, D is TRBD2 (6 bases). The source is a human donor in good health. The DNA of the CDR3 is TGTGCCAGCAGTCTAGCTCTAACTCGGGAGTGGGCCTACAATGAGCAGTTCTTC. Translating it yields CASSLALTREWAYNEQFF.